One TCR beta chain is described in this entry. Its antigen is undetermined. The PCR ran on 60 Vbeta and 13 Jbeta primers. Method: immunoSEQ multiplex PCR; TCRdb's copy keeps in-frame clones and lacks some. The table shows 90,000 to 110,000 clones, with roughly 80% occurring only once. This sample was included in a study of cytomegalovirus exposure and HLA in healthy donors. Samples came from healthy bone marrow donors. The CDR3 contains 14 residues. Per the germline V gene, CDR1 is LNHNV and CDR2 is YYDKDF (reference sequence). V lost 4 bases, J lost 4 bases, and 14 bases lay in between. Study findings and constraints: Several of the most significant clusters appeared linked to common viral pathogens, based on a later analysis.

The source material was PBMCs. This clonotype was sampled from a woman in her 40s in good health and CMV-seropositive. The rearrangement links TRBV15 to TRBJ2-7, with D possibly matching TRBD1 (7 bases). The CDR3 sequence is CATSIGGQPYEQYF. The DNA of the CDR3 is TGTGCCACCAGCATCGGGGGACAGCCATACGAGCAGTACTTC.